This T cell receptor (beta chain) was identified during a study of blood T cells in healthy people across ages. The germline CDR1 and CDR2 sequences are LGHNA and YSLEER. This CDR3 has 16 amino acids. V lost 0 bases and J 8 bases, leaving 16 bases between the germline ends. A J-beta primer mix and a sample-barcoded 5' primer were used in a second PCR of about 7 to 12 cycles. TCRdb re-called the 5' RACE reads with MiXCR, one entry per CDR3 protein. In the table there are 700,000 or so distinct CDR3 sequences, 20% to 25% of which are singletons. This chain connects TRBV4-3 to TRBJ1-4; D ambiguous. The source is a man aged 65-85 years in good health. The specimen was blood. In DNA form, the CDR3 reads TGCGCCAGCAGCCAAGATCCCCGCGGAGTAGGGGAAAAACTGTTTTTT. This gives the protein CASSQDPRGVGEKLFF.